This TCR beta chain was captured in a study of CD8+CD57+ T cells in acquired aplastic anemia (dated by TCRdb to 2016 to 2019). Concerning the study at large: A mean of about 3.2 ug of DNA, ranging from roughly 0.19 to 27.4 ug, was extracted from sorted CD4+ and CD8+ cells. A CD8+CD57+ expansion meant a frequency higher than the mean frequency seen in healthy subjects. Broad study findings and their caveats: No significant difference in CD8+ Simpson's diversity was found between patients and healthy controls (P=0.060). Roughly 30 CD8+ CDR3 sequences were shared between patients and controls but appeared highly expressed in patients and within their immunodominant clones.

The patients picked for sequencing were ones in whom flow cytometry had shown an expansion of CD8+CD57+ cells. Severe acquired aplastic anemia was diagnosed in all patients according to International Study of Aplastic Anemia and Agranulocytosis and Camitta criteria. Patients had received no therapy at the time of blood sampling. In this study, sorted CD4+ and CD8+ T cells from the blood of healthy subjects and of severe aplastic anemia patients had their TCR repertoires deep-sequenced. In the USA, patient enrollment took place under clinicaltrials.gov protocols 00001620, 01623167, 00001397, 00071045, 00081523 and 00961064. Ficoll-Paque density gradient centrifugation was used to isolate peripheral blood mononuclear cells. Before DNA extraction, CD4+ and CD8+ T cells were sorted with FACS or magnetic beads. Profiling of TCR beta VDJ combinations and CDR3 sequences used genomic DNA as the template. An Illumina HiSeq 2000 was the platform used for TCR repertoire sequencing. The published analysis was carried out like this. TRBV/TRBJ rearrangement plots, CDR3 size and DJ length profiles, and Simpson's diversity index were used to evaluate the repertoires. The most abundant DNA sequence in the deep sequencing data was taken as the immunodominant clone. CDR3 amino acid sequences were screened for sharing across subjects and were compared with published repertoires and the VDJdb database. In-frame beta chains were kept once TCRdb had trimmed the public reads at Q25 with fastp and called clones with MiXCR. CDR3 protein duplicates are merged, each entry listing the most common genes and DNA. The V and J calls were not made by the authors but by TCRdb's processing. The sample table contains some 170,000 distinct CDR3 sequences; only one count was recorded for roughly 48% of them. Approximately 1% of the sample rests with the top ten.

This clonotype occurred many times. Its antigen is not yet known. The input lacks base qualities; no much larger clone sits a single base away. CDR1 and CDR2 are read off the germline V gene as LGHNA and YNFKEQ. V has 5 bases trimmed and J has 2 bases trimmed; junction bases matching no gene number 5. From cysteine to phenylalanine, the CDR3 is 14 amino acids long. The sequence is cut down to CDR3 DNA, 42 bases in frame from base 1. The clonotype was recovered from a human donor with aplastic anemia. The sequencing input was sorted CD4+, CD8+, or CD8+CD57+ T cells (not recorded which) from PBMCs. Recombination linked TRBV4-2 to TRBJ1-1; TRBD1 fits 7 bases in the junction. The CDR3 region has the sequence CASSTRQGNTEAFF. In nucleotides, the sequence is TGTGCCAGCAGCACCCGACAGGGAAACACTGAAGCTTTCTTT.